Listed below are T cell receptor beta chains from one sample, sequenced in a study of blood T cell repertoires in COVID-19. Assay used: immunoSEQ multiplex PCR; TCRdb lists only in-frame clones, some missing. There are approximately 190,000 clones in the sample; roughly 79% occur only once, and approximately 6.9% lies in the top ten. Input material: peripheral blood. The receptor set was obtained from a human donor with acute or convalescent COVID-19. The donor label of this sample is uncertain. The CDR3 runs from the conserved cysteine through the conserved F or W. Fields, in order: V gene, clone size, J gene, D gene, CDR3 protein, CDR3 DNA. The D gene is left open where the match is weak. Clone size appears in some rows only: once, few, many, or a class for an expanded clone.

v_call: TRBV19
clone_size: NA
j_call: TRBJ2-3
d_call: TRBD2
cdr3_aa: CASSSGRAPDTQYF
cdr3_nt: TGTGCCAGTAGTAGCGGGAGGGCCCCAGATACGCAGTATTTT

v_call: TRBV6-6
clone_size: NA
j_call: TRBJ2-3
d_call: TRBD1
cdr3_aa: CASSHRQGARADTQYF
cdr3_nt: TGTGCCAGCAGTCACAGACAGGGGGCGCGCGCAGATACGCAGTATTTT

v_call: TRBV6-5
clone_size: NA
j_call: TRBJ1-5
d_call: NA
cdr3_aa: CASSLTGPGGNQPQHF
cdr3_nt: TGTGCCAGCAGTTTGACAGGCCCCGGGGGCAATCAGCCCCAGCATTTT

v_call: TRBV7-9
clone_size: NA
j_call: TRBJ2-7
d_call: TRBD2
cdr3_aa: CASSLASGGSFEQYF
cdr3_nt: TGTGCCAGCAGCTTAGCATCCGGGGGGTCCTTCGAGCAGTACTTC

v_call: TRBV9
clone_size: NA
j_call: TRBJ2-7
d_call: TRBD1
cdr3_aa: CASSPRTGPSFEQYF
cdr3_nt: TGTGCCAGCAGCCCCCGGACAGGGCCTTCCTTCGAGCAGTACTTC

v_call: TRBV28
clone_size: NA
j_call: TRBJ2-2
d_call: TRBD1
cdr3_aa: CAGQGRGNTGELFF
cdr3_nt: TGTGCCGGACAGGGGCGAGGGAACACCGGGGAGCTGTTTTTT

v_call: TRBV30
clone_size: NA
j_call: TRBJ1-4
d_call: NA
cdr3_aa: CAWTGANEKLFF
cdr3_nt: TGTGCCTGGACAGGGGCTAATGAAAAACTGTTTTTT

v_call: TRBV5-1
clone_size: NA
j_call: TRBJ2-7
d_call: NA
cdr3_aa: CASSLQGRIEQYF
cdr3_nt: TGCGCCAGCAGCCTGCAGGGCAGAATCGAGCAGTACTTC

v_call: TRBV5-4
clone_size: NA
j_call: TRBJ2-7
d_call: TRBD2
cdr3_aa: CASSQTILAGRVHEQYF
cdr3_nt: TGTGCCAGCAGTCAAACGATACTAGCGGGAAGAGTGCACGAGCAGTACTTC

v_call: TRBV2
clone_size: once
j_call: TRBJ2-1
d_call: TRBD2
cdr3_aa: CASRSSGLAGANEQFF
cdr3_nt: TGTGCCAGCAGAAGCTCGGGACTAGCGGGAGCCAATGAGCAGTTCTTC

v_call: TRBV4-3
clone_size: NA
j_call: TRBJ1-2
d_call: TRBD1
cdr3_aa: CASSQDGTAYGYTF
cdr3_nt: TGCGCCAGCAGCCAAGATGGGACAGCCTATGGCTACACCTTC

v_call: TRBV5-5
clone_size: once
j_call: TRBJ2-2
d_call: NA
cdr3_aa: CASSPGVGELFF
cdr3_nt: TGTGCCAGCAGCCCGGGAGTCGGGGAGCTGTTTTTT

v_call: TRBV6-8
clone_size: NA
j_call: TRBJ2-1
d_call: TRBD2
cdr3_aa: CASREPPSGVTAYEQFF
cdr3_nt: TGTGCCAGCAGAGAACCCCCTAGCGGGGTTACGGCATATGAGCAGTTCTTC

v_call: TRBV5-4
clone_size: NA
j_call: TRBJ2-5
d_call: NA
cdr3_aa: CASSPKTVGETQYF
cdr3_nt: TGTGCCAGCAGCCCTAAGACTGTGGGAGAGACCCAGTACTTC

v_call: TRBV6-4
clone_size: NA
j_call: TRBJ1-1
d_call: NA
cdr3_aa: CASSWGENTEAFF
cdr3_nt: TGTGCCAGCAGCTGGGGCGAGAACACTGAAGCTTTCTTT

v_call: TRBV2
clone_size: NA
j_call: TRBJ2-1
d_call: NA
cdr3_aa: CASSDITNEQFF
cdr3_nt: TGTGCCAGCAGTGACATTACTAATGAGCAGTTCTTC

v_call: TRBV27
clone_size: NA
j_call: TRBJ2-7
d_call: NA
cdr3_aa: CASSLQGSYEQYF
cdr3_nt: TGTGCCAGCAGTTTACAGGGGTCCTACGAGCAGTACTTC

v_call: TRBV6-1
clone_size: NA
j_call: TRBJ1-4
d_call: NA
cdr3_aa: CASSEGWGRDEKLFF
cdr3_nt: TGTGCCAGCAGTGAAGGCTGGGGGCGCGATGAAAAACTGTTTTTT

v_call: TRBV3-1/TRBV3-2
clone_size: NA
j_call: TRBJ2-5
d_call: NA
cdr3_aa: CASSQRSETQYF
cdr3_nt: TGTGCCAGCAGCCAAAGGAGTGAGACCCAGTACTTC

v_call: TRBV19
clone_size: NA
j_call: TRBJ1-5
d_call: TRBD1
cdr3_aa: CASSGTGGNQPQHF
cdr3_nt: TGTGCCAGTAGCGGGACAGGGGGCAATCAGCCCCAGCATTTT

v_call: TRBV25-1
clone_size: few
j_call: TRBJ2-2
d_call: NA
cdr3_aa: CASERARGGGTGELFF
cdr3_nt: TGTGCCAGCGAGAGGGCCCGGGGAGGAGGCACCGGGGAGCTGTTTTTT

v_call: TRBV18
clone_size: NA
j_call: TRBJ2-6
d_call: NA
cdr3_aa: CASSPPGAAGANVLTF
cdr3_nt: TGTGCCAGCTCACCACCAGGGGCCGCTGGGGCCAACGTCCTGACTTTC

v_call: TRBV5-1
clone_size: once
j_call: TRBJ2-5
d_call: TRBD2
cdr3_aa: CASSTGLAGGQETQYF
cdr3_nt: TGCGCCAGCAGCACGGGACTAGCGGGAGGTCAAGAGACCCAGTACTTC

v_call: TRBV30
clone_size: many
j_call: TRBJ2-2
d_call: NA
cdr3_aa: CAWSVLPGANTGELFF
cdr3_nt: TGTGCCTGGAGTGTACTGCCAGGGGCGAACACCGGGGAGCTGTTTTTT

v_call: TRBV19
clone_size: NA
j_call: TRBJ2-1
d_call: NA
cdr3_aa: CASSIDLGFTTFF
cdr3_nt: TGTGCCAGTAGTATAGATCTGGGCTTTACCACGTTCTTC

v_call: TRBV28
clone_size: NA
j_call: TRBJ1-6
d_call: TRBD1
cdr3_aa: CASSLSTGKNSPLHF
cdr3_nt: TGTGCCAGCAGTCTATCGACAGGGAAGAATTCACCCCTCCACTTT

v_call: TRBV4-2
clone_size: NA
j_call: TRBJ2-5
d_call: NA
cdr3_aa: CASSQGREGETQYF
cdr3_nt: TGTGCCAGCAGCCAAGGCAGGGAAGGCGAGACCCAGTACTTC

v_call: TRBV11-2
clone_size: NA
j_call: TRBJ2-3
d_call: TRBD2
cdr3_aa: CASRPRLAGFTDTQYF
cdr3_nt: TGTGCCAGCAGACCGAGACTAGCGGGATTCACAGATACGCAGTATTTT

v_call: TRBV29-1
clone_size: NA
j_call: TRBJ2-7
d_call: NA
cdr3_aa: CSVGLVGEQYF
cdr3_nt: TGCAGCGTTGGACTAGTAGGCGAGCAGTACTTC

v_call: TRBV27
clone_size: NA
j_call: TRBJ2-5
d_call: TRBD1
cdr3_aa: CASSFNTGGLLETQYF
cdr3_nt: TGTGCCAGCAGTTTTAACACAGGGGGTTTGTTGGAGACCCAGTACTTC

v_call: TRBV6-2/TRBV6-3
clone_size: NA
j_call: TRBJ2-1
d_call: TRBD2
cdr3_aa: CASSLTGTSRNEQFF
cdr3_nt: TGTGCCAGCAGTCTTACCGGGACTAGCAGAAATGAGCAGTTCTTC

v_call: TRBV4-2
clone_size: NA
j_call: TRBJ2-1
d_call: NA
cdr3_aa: CASSQGVVRSYNEQFF
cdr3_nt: TGTGCCAGCAGCCAAGGGGTAGTGAGGTCCTACAATGAGCAGTTCTTC

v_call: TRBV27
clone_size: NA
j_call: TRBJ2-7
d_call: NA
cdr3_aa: CASSRTGGGQTSYEQYF
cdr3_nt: TGTGCCAGCAGCCGAACAGGGGGGGGCCAGACGTCCTACGAGCAGTACTTC

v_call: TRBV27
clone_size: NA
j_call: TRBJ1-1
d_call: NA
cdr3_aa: CASSLAPQANTEAFF
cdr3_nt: TGTGCCAGCAGTTTAGCCCCCCAGGCGAACACTGAAGCTTTCTTT

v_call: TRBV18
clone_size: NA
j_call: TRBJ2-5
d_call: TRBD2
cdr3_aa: CASSPGLARETQYF
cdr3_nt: TGTGCCAGCTCCCCCGGACTAGCTCGAGAGACCCAGTACTTC

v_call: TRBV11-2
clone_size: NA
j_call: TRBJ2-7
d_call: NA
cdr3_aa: CASSSLRSYEQYF
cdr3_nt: TGTGCCAGCAGCTCCCTTAGGAGCTACGAGCAGTACTTC

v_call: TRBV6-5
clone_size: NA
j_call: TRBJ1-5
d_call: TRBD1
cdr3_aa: CASSPDRGSNQPQHF
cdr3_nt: TGTGCCAGCAGTCCCGACAGGGGAAGCAATCAGCCCCAGCATTTT

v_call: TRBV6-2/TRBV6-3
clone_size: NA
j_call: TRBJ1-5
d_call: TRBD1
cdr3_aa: CASSDMTGVDQPQHF
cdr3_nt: TGTGCCAGCAGTGATATGACAGGGGTCGATCAGCCCCAGCATTTT

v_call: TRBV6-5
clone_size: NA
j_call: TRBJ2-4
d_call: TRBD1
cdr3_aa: CASRDPGTVDIQYF
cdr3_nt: TGTGCCAGCAGGGATCCCGGGACAGTGGACATTCAGTACTTC

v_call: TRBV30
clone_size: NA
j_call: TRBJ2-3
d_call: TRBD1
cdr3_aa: CAWSVPRDRGWDTQYF
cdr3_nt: TGTGCCTGGAGTGTTCCCCGGGACAGGGGGTGGGATACGCAGTATTTT

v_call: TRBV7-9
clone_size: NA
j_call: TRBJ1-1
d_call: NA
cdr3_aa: CASSLRQGTEAFF
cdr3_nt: TGTGCCAGCAGCTTACGTCAGGGCACTGAAGCTTTCTTT

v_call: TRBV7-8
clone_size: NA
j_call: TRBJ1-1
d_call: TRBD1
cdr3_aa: CASSPYPQGLTRNTEAFF
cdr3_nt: TGTGCCAGCAGCCCCTACCCACAGGGGCTCACTCGGAACACTGAAGCTTTCTTT

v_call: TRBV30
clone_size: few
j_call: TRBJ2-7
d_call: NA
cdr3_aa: CAWSWDSGAREQYF
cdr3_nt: TGTGCCTGGAGCTGGGATTCAGGGGCAAGGGAGCAGTACTTC

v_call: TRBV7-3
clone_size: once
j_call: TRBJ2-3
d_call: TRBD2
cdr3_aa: CASSLTSGNTDTQYF
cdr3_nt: TGTGCCAGCAGCTTAACTAGCGGGAACACAGATACGCAGTATTTT

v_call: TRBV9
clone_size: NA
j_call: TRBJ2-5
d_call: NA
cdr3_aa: CASSVDVGSSQRGETQYF
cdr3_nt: TGTGCCAGCAGCGTAGATGTCGGGAGCAGCCAACGAGGAGAGACCCAGTACTTC